Listed here are 6 T cell receptor beta chains from one sample, sequenced in a study of shared clonotypes between healthy human individuals. Data came from immunoSEQ multiplex PCR; TCRdb stores just in-frame clones and leaves some out. The sample holds roughly 1,000,000 clones, around 82% seen once. Sequencing was carried out using memory CD4+ T cells from PBMCs. Described subset: CD45RA-negative fraction. The receptor source for this set is a man between 18 and 35 years old in good health. Some clones in this sample may be carry-over from other donors' samples.

The rearrangement links TRBV28 to TRBJ2-3; 9 bases map to TRBD2. The CDR3 runs to 18 residues. Trimming at V came to 6 bases and at J to 6 bases, leaving 19 bases not matched to a gene. CDR1 and CDR2 (germline): MDHEN, SYDVKM. Here the CDR3 reads CASRLPPTSGTYRDTQYF. DNA for the CDR3: TGTGCCAGCAGACTTCCCCCGACTAGCGGAACATACCGGGATACGCAGTATTTT. The whole variable domain, remainder taken from reference TRBV28 and TRBJ2-3, is DVKVTQSSRYLVKRTGEKVFLECVQDMDHENMFWYRQDPGLGLRLIYFSYDVKMKEKGDIPEGYSVSREKKERFSLILESASTNQTSMYLCASRLPPTSGTYRDTQYFGPGTRLTVL.

This clone was detected many times. The rearrangement uses TRBV11-3 and TRBJ2-1; the match to TRBD2 covers 9 bases. This CDR3 has 17 residues. The J segment lost 5 bases and the V segment lost 1 base, leaving 9 bases of the junction unmatched. Germline CDR1 is SGHNT and CDR2 is YENEEA. The CDR3 here is CASSLVFGREGNNEQFF. DNA for the CDR3: TGTGCCAGCAGCTTAGTGTTTGGGCGGGAGGGGAACAATGAGCAGTTCTTC.

This clone was seen repeatedly, ten times or more. The sample holds other DNA sequences that translate to the same CDR3. This sequence joins TRBV28 and TRBJ1-3, with D maybe TRBD1 (6 bases). Looked up from germline, CDR1 is MDHEN and CDR2 is SYDVKM. V was cut by 4 bases and J by 2 bases, with 9 bases left in between. This CDR3 has 14 residues. CDR3 loop: CASSSGGPGNTIYF. The CDR3 region has the DNA TGTGCCAGCAGTTCTGGGGGGCCTGGAAACACCATATATTTT.

This clone came up a few times. The chain combines TRBV25-1 with TRBJ1-2; D is uncertain. The CDR3 spans 12 residues. The V gene's germline CDR1 is MGHDK and CDR2 SYGVNS. V lost 7 bases and J lost 1, with 7 bases in between. DNA for the CDR3: TGTGCCAGCACCTCGGGTAACTATGGCTACACCTTC. Translation: CASTSGNYGYTF.

The V and J genes are TRBV5-1 and TRBJ2-7, with 11 bases lining up with TRBD2. The V and J ends lost 6 bases and 3 bases, in that order; junction bases with no gene match: 5. Looked up from germline, CDR1 is SGHRS and CDR2 is YFSETQ. The CDR3 is 14 residues long. The CDR3 nucleotides read TGCGCCAGCAAGTCCGGGACTAGCGGCTACGAGCAGTACTTC. Translation gives CASKSGTSGYEQYF.

The chain uses TRBV5-5 and TRBJ1-2; 8 bases match TRBD1. The CDR3 sequence is 14 residues long. The germline V gene has CDR1 SGHKS and CDR2 YYEKEE (reference sequence). The trim removed 2 bases at V and 11 bases at J, leaving 11 bases unmatched. The CDR3 is CASSFSPGQDRYTF. The DNA of the CDR3 is TGTGCCAGCAGCTTTTCCCCGGGACAGGACAGATACACCTTC. The whole variable domain, filled in from reference TRBV5-5 and TRBJ1-2, reads DAGVTQSPTHLIKTRGQQVTLRCSPISGHKSVSWYQQVLGQGPQFIFQYYEKEERGRGNFPDRFSARQFPNYSSELNVNALLLGDSALYLCASSFSPGQDRYTFGSGTRLTVV.